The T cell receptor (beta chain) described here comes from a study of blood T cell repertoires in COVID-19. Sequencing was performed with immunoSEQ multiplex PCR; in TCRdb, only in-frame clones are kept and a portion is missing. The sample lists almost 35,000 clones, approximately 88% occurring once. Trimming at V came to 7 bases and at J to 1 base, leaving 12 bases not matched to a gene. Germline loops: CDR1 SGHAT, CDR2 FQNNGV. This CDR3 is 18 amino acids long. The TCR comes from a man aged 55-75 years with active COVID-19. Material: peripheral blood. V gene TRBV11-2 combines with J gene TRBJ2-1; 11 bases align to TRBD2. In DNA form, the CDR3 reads TGTGCCAGCACCAATGGGACTAGCGGAGGCCGGTCCTACAATGAGCAGTTCTTC. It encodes CASTNGTSGGRSYNEQFF. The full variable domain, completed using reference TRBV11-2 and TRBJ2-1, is EAGVAQSPRYKIIEKRQSVAFWCNPISGHATLYWYQQILGQGPKLLIQFQNNGVVDDSQLPKDRFSAERLKGVDSTLKIQPAKLEDSAVYLCASTNGTSGGRSYNEQFFGPGTRLTVL.